This T cell receptor beta chain was sequenced for a study of shared clonotypes between healthy human individuals. Study details: Plates per donor: three CD4 naive, three CD4 memory, two CD8 naive, one CD8 memory. Points from the study as a whole: Relative to their counterparts shared across all four donors, non-shared clonotypes exhibited diminished generation probabilities. The diversity represented, both genetic and in exposure history, was limited by few donors. Rarefaction exposed incomplete sorted-subset sequencing despite large depth.

Libraries were prepared by immunoSEQ multiplex PCR; TCRdb keeps only in-frame clonotypes and omits some of them. The sample carries 1.4 million to 1.5 million clones, approximately 96% recorded once. Regarding this clone: Its antigen remains unidentified.

Germline lookup yields CDR1 DFQATT and CDR2 SNEGSKA (reference sequence). The germline V and J ends were trimmed by 7 bases and 4 bases, with 4 bases remaining between them. The CDR3 loop spans 9 amino acids. The sequence was obtained from a man aged 25 to 45 in good health. Sequences were obtained from naive CD4+ T cells sorted from blood. The subset was: CD45RA+ positively selected. V usage is TRBV20-1 and J usage is TRBJ1-2; D not certain. DNA for the CDR3: TGCAGTGGATCCTATGGCTACACCTTC. Amino acids: CSGSYGYTF.